These 23 T cell receptor beta chains share one sample of origin, sequenced in a study of shared clonotypes between healthy human individuals. Naive CD8 cells lacked CD45RO and underwent positive selection for CCR7, leaving out terminally differentiated effector memory CD45RA+ cells. Sequencing used immunoSEQ multiplex PCR; TCRdb keeps in-frame clones, though not all of them. The sample yields about 2 million clones, approximately 95% seen once. Sample: naive CD8+ T cells sorted from blood. These receptors came from a man aged 18 to 29 in good health.

This clone came up a few times. The chain joins TRBV27 to TRBJ2-5; D might be TRBD1 or TRBD2, each matching 6 bases. In germline, CDR1 is MNHEY, CDR2 SMNVEV (reference sequence). Trimming took off 3 bases at V and 5 bases at J, with 25 bases between the two ends. The CDR3 consists of 18 residues. CDR3 in DNA: TGTGCCAGCAGTTTTATGGGACGCGGGCACAGGGAGGAGGAGACCCAGTACTTC. Its translation is CASSFMGRGHREEETQYF.

The chain carries TRBV5-7 and TRBJ2-2, with 9 bases matching TRBD1. TRBV5-7 is marked as an open reading frame, function uncertain. The V and J ends lost 6 bases and 7 bases, in that order; junction bases with no gene match: 10. The CDR3 is 15 residues long. As DNA, the CDR3 is TGTGCCAGCAACGGGACAGGGCCGGGAGTCGGGGAGCTGTTTTTT. Protein product: CASNGTGPGVGELFF.

Notes on this clone: Other nucleotide sequences from this sample produce the same CDR3. The chain employs TRBV6-5 and TRBJ2-1, with D tentatively TRBD1 (5 bases). The CDR3 contains 14 residues. The V gene's germline CDR1 is MNHEY and CDR2 SVGAGI. Trimming took 8 bases from V and 7 from J, leaving 18 bases between them. The CDR3: CASSPLGSGNEQFF. The CDR3 DNA is TGTGCCAGCTCACCGTTGGGTTCAGGGAATGAGCAGTTCTTC.

The DNA for the CDR3 is TGTGCCAGCAGCCCCCCGGCCGGGACAGAGGTTGGAGAGACCCAGTACTTC. Its translation is CASSPPAGTEVGETQYF. V is TRBV7-9 and J is TRBJ2-5; 7 nucleotides line up with TRBD1. Germline V gene lookup returns CDR1 SEHNR and CDR2 FQNEAQ (reference sequence). V was pared by 5 bases and J by 4 bases, with 16 bases of the junction left unmatched. This CDR3 comprises 17 residues.

V gene TRBV19 combines with J gene TRBJ2-1, with 8 bases fitting TRBD2. CDR1 is LNHDA, CDR2 SQIVND, per germline (reference sequence). The CDR3 length is 15 residues. Losses at the gene ends were 7 bases for V and 4 bases for J; bases not matched to a gene: 9. The CDR3 nucleotides are TGTGCCAGTATCAATAGCGGGGAGGGTTACAATGAGCAGTTCTTC. Its protein is CASINSGEGYNEQFF.

The genes are TRBV28 and TRBJ2-7; no clear D gene. The V end lost 7 bases, the J end lost 0 bases, and 19 bases lay between the germline ends. The CDR3 totals 16 residues. CDR1 is MDHEN and CDR2 is SYDVKM in the germline V gene. CDR3 in amino acids: CASTESGAVFSYEQYF. The CDR3 coding sequence is TGTGCCAGCACCGAATCAGGCGCCGTATTCTCCTACGAGCAGTACTTC. The full variable domain, with the rest looked up from reference TRBV28 and TRBJ2-7, is DVKVTQSSRYLVKRTGEKVFLECVQDMDHENMFWYRQDPGLGLRLIYFSYDVKMKEKGDIPEGYSVSREKKERFSLILESASTNQTSMYLCASTESGAVFSYEQYFGPGTRLTVT.

The genes are TRBV10-1 and TRBJ2-5; D may be TRBD2 (6 bases). The CDR3 contains 14 residues. Germline values: CDR1 WNHNN, CDR2 SYGVQD (reference sequence). V was trimmed by 0 bases and J by 6 bases, leaving 11 bases between them. CDR3 loop: CASSESGGSQTQYF. In DNA, the CDR3 is TGCGCCAGCAGTGAGTCTGGGGGGTCCCAGACCCAGTACTTC.

The V call is TRBV7-2, the J call TRBJ2-7; weak D call: TRBD2 (5 bases). This CDR3 is built from 15 residues. Trimming removed 5 bases at V and 2 bases at J, with 16 bases between. Germline values: CDR1 SGHTA, CDR2 FQGNSA. The CDR3 protein is CASSPSSGNTYEQYF. In nucleotides, the CDR3 is TGTGCCAGCAGCCCGAGTTCGGGGAATACCTACGAGCAGTACTTC.

The CDR3 DNA reads as TGTGCCAGCGGGCACCAGGCGGGGAGAGGAACCTACGAGCAGTACTTC. Encoded protein: CASGHQAGRGTYEQYF. The chain has TRBV7-9 and TRBJ2-7; D may be TRBD2 (6 bases). Trimming took off 8 bases at V and 2 bases at J, with 22 bases between the two ends. Germline CDR1 is SEHNR and CDR2 is FQNEAQ (reference sequence). CDR3 length equals 16 residues.

The table lists this clone with a count of one. One end of the junction fails to match germline, which may point to a read error. The J gene is TRBJ2-1, the V gene TRBV9; 7 bases agree with TRBD1. This CDR3 has 13 residues. Germline CDR1 reads SGDLS; CDR2 reads YYNGEE. CDR3 residues: CASSAGQTNERFF. The CDR3 DNA reads as TGTGCCAGCAGCGCGGGACAGACAAATGAGCGGTTCTTC.

V gene TRBV2 combines with J gene TRBJ2-5; D is possibly TRBD1 (6 bases). The CDR3 has 13 residues. Trimming pared 7 bases from V and 2 bases from J, leaving 11 bases between. Germline V gives CDR1 SNHLY, CDR2 FYNNEI. This CDR3 is CASTGTPQETQYF. The CDR3 nucleotides are TGTGCCAGCACCGGGACACCTCAAGAGACCCAGTACTTC.

The chain uses TRBV20-1 and TRBJ1-1, with D unclear. Trimming took 3 bases from V and 7 from J, leaving 6 bases between them. The CDR3 runs 10 residues. The germline gives CDR1 DFQATT, CDR2 SNEGSKA (reference sequence). The CDR3 DNA sequence: TGCAGTGCTAGGGAAGGTGAAGCTTTCTTT. Translated: CSAREGEAFF.

The chain is built from TRBV30 and TRBJ2-1, with 9 nucleotides matching TRBD2. V lost 7 bases and J lost 8; bases outside the gene matches: 9. This CDR3 region has 13 residues. Germline CDR1 GTSNPN, CDR2 SVGIG (reference sequence). The DNA of the CDR3 is TGTGCCTCGACTAGCGGTTGGGGCGATGAGCAGTTCTTC. This encodes CASTSGWGDEQFF.

Concerning this clone itself: Other DNA sequences of this sample code for an identical CDR3. The chain couples TRBV18 to TRBJ2-3, with 8 positions matching TRBD2. V lost 3 bases and J lost 0; bases outside the gene matches: 2. In germline, CDR1 is KGHSH, CDR2 LQKENI. This CDR3 region has 15 residues. The CDR3 loop reads CASSPLAGSTDTQYF. As DNA, the CDR3 is TGTGCCAGCTCACCGTTAGCGGGAAGCACAGATACGCAGTATTTT.

The V and J genes are TRBV6-1 and TRBJ2-7, with D possibly matching TRBD2 (6 bases). Deletions cut 7 bases from V and 0 bases from J, with 13 bases between. Germline V gene data show CDR1 as MNHNS and CDR2 as SASEGT. The CDR3 consists of 14 residues. The DNA for the CDR3 is TGTGCCAGCATCGTCCGGGACTTCTCCTACGAGCAGTACTTC. This sequence encodes CASIVRDFSYEQYF.

The V and J genes are TRBV27 and TRBJ2-5; 10 bases are a match to TRBD1. CDR3 size: 14 residues. V trimming: 6 bases; J trimming: 1 base; junction bases outside the gene matches: 2. CDR1 is MNHEY, CDR2 SMNVEV, per germline (reference sequence). The CDR3 is CASSDRGPQETQYF. The CDR3 region has the DNA TGTGCCAGCAGCGACAGGGGGCCCCAAGAGACCCAGTACTTC.

The chain employs TRBV4-1 and TRBJ2-7, with D possibly being TRBD2 (6 bases). V dropped 1 base and J dropped 2 bases, with 24 bases sitting between them. The CDR3 contains 19 residues. The V gene's germline CDR1 is MGHRA and CDR2 YSYEKL. In nucleotides, the CDR3 is TGCGCCAGCAGCCAAGGTGGCGGACCTTGGGTGGAGGGCGCCTACGAGCAGTACTTC. Amino acids: CASSQGGGPWVEGAYEQYF.

The V and J genes are TRBV9 and TRBJ2-2; D unresolved. The germline V and J ends were trimmed by 0 bases and 1 base, with 10 bases remaining between them. There are 16 residues in the CDR3. CDR1 and CDR2 from the germline V gene are SGDLS and YYNGEE. The CDR3 loop is CASSVAASRNTGELFF. In DNA, the CDR3 is TGTGCCAGCAGCGTAGCAGCTAGTCGGAACACCGGGGAGCTGTTTTTT.

The gene calls are TRBV30 and TRBJ2-1, with D tentatively TRBD2 (6 bases). The CDR3 covers 15 residues. Germline V gene lookup returns CDR1 GTSNPN and CDR2 SVGIG (reference sequence). Trimming cost V 4 bases and J 0 bases, with 13 bases left between them. In nucleotides, the CDR3 is TGTGCCTGGACCGCCCCGACTAGCTCCTACAATGAGCAGTTCTTC. Translation gives CAWTAPTSSYNEQFF.

A single count supports this clone. The chain couples TRBV13 to TRBJ1-1; the D is unclear. CDR1 is PRHDT, CDR2 FYEKMQ, per germline (reference sequence). Trimming stripped 9 bases from V and 0 bases from J, with 11 bases between. The CDR3 has 13 amino acids. CDR3 nucleotide sequence: TGTGCCAGTCTGGACGGATTGAACACTGAAGCTTTCTTT. It yields the protein CASLDGLNTEAFF.

The chain joins TRBV4-2 to TRBJ2-1; D gene ambiguous. The CDR3 loop spans 13 amino acids. Trimming left V 4 bases short and J 8 bases short, with 12 bases between. Per germline, CDR1 LGHNA and CDR2 YNFKEQ. CDR3 DNA: TGTGCCAGCAGCCCTTCTACATTCGATGAGCAGTTCTTC. Its protein is CASSPSTFDEQFF.

DNA of the CDR3: TGTGCCAGCAGTTACGCCGACACTGCCTATGGCTACACCTTC. Its translation: CASSYADTAYGYTF. The rearrangement joins TRBV6-5 to TRBJ1-2, with unresolved D. Trimming shortened V by 2 bases and J by 4 bases, and 11 bases separated the two germline ends. Per germline, CDR1 MNHEY and CDR2 SVGAGI. This CDR3 has 14 residues.

This chain connects TRBV6-5 to TRBJ1-1; 7 nucleotides agree with TRBD1. The CDR3 extends over 14 amino acids. The V and J ends lost 0 bases and 13 bases, in that order; junction bases with no gene match: 11. In germline, CDR1 is MNHEY, CDR2 SVGAGI. CDR3 in amino acids: CASSYSGGGAGGFF. The CDR3 nucleotides read TGTGCCAGCAGTTACTCTGGAGGGGGCGCGGGGGGTTTCTTT.